The present TCR beta chain was sequenced within a study of blood T cells in healthy people across ages (dated by TCRdb to between 2014 and 2017). Context from the whole study: In model experiments, template switching captured about one uniquely barcoded TCR beta cDNA molecule for every two T cells. Age-related changes in TCR beta repertoire diversity were measured in the study by deep sequencing normalized with unique cDNA molecular identifiers. For two donors (one aged 18 to 29 and one aged 80 or older), the study analyzed two additional independent replicas of 1 million unique cDNA reads from the same blood draw. To avoid experimental bias, donors of different ages were distributed randomly across sequencing lanes. The donors were divided into four age groups: young (average roughly 15 years), middle-aged (about 41), aged (roughly 66) and long-lived (around 87). Overall results and qualifications from the work: Since profiling was done on bulk unsorted PBMCs, naive and antigen-experienced compartments could not be conclusively compared. Observed TCR beta diversity per million T cells fell roughly linearly with age, and a significant reduction was already apparent by age around 44. Estimates of total diversity from one million sequenced T cells were regarded as lower bounds and underestimates. The CMV infection status of donors was not known, potentially confounding age-related changes in expanded clonotypes. Compared with the aged group, the long-lived group had more naive CD4+ T cells, fewer expanded clones and increased TCR diversity, a pattern suggesting age selection. A strong correlation was found between observed TCR beta diversity and the percentage of naive T cells measured by flow cytometry.

The receptor library was made with 5' RACE. These reads were obtained on an Illumina HiSeq 2500. A second 7 to 11 cycle PCR used a sample-barcoded 5' primer and a J-beta primer mix. A unique molecular identifier was introduced onto each TCR beta cDNA molecule by a template-switch 5' adaptor carrying 12 random nucleotides. Each sample yielded at least 2.5 million CDR3-containing paired-end reads. All of the RNA was converted into first-strand cDNA using the Mint cDNA synthesis kit, with a TRBC-specific oligonucleotide serving as the primer. After uracil-DNA glycosylase treatment, a first 18-cycle PCR used universal primers M1SS and BC2_uni_R on all cDNA. Per the original workflow: Normalization of each sample was performed by random selection of 1 million high-quality reads, each carrying a distinct molecular identifier. Reads with shared molecular identifiers were discarded instead of being binned into consensus sequences. CDR3 identification, clonotype clustering and error correction used MiTCR with a Q25 quality threshold and the strictest error-elimination algorithm. A nonparametric unseen species model with Euler transformation was used to estimate lower-bound total TCR beta diversity. TCRdb applied fastp at Q25 and MiXCR to the public reads, then kept only in-frame beta chains. CDR3 protein duplicates are merged, each entry listing the most common genes and DNA. These V and J calls originate from TCRdb's pipeline instead of the authors' own analysis. The sample table holds about 1.8 million distinct CDR3 sequences, of which about 50% were seen once. Approximately 2.1% of the sample is in the top ten clones.

Donors were 39 systemically healthy Caucasian individuals from Russia aged 6 to 90 years. Approximately 9.3 milliliters of peripheral blood were drawn from each donor into EDTA-treated Vacutainer tubes. Ficoll-Paque density-gradient centrifugation was used to isolate PBMCs, with at least 7 million per sample. Total RNA, at least 5.5 micrograms per sample, was extracted from PBMCs with Trizol reagent. Naive CD45RAhigh/CD27high T cell percentages were measured by flow cytometry on a PBMC aliquot from every donor. Counted from cysteine to phenylalanine, this CDR3 has 11 amino acids. Solely the CDR3 DNA is kept, with 33 bases framed from the first base. The germline V gene supplies CDR1 SQVTM and CDR2 ANQGSEA. Trimming takes 4 bases from V and 7 bases from J, and the germline ends sit 10 bases apart. About this clonotype itself: Its antigen specificity is not known. It has no much larger one-base neighbor in the sample; base qualities were not kept.

What was sequenced was blood. The receptor chain draws on TRBV29-1 and TRBJ1-2; the D gene assignment is ambiguous. The receptor comes from a woman in her forties in good health. CDR3 protein: CSVVMEAGYTF. The DNA sequence is as follows: TGCAGCGTTGTTATGGAGGCTGGCTACACCTTC.